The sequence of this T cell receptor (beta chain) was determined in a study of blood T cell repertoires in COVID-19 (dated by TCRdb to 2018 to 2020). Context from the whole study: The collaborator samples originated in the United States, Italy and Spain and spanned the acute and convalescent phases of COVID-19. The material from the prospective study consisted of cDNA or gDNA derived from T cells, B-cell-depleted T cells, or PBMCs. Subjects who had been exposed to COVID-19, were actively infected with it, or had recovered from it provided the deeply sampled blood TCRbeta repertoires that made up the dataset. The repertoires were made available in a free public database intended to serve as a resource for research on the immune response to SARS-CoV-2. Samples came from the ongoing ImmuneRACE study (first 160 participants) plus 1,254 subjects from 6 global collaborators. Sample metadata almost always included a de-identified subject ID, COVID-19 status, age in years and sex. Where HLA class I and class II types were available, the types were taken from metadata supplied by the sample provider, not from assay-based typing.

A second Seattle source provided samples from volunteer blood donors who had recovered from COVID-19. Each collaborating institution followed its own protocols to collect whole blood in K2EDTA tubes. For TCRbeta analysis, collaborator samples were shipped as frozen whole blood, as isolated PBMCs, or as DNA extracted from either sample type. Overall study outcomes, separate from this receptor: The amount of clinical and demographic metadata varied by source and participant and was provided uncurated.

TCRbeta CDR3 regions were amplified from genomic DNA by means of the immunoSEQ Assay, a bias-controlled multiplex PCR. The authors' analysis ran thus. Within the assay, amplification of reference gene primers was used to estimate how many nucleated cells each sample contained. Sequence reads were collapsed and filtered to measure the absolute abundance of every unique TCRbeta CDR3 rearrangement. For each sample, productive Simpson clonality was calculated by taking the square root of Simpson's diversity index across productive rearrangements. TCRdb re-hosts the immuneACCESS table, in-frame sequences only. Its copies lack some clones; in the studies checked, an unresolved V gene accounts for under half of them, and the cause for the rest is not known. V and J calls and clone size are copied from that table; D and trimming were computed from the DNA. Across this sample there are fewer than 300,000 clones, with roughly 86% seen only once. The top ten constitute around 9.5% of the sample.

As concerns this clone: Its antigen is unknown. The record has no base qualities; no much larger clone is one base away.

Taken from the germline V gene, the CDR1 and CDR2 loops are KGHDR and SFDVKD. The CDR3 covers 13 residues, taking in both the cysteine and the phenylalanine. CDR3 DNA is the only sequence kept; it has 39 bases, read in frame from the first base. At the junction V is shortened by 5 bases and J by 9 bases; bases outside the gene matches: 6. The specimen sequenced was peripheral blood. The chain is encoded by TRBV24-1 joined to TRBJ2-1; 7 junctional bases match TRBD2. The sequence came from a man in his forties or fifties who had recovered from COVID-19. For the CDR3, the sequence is CATSGGGRGEQFF. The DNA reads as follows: TGTGCCACCAGTGGTGGCGGGAGAGGTGAGCAGTTCTTC.